The clone carrying this T cell receptor beta chain appeared once. Its antigen remains unidentified. Pooling covered second doses at about 4 or about 12 weeks. This sample was included in a study of T cell responses to AZD1222 COVID-19 vaccine. Data came from immunoSEQ multiplex PCR; TCRdb stores just in-frame clones and leaves some out. This sample carries tens of thousands of clones, approximately 91% of them seen once, and the ten largest clones take roughly 7.2%. The ends were cut back, 2 bases at V and 8 bases at J, with 10 bases in the middle. Germline CDR1 reads LGHNA; CDR2 reads YSLEER. CDR3 size: 13 residues. The study, taken as a whole, reports: Females made up more of the donors, who were largely white British, and clonal diversity may have come out too low.

The chain employs TRBV4-3 and TRBJ2-1; D perhaps matches TRBD2 (5 bases). The material was peripheral blood, obtained 28 days after the second AZD1222 dose. This clonotype was obtained from an adult who received the AZD1222 COVID-19 vaccine. The CDR3 DNA reads TGCGCCAGCAGCCAACAAAGCGGTGATGAGCAGTTCTTC. Residues: CASSQQSGDEQFF.